The T cell receptor beta chain under discussion was sequenced for a study of vaccination and CD4 T cells after COVID-19. This clonotype was counted a few times. Antigen: not known. Treatment described: roughly nine-day PBMC culture with coronavirus spike peptide pools or control peptides (ViraFEST assay). Unmatched junction bases numbered 9, after V lost 5 bases and J lost 7 bases. CDR1 is MNHNS, CDR2 SASEGT, per germline. This CDR3 spans 16 amino acids. The Oncomine TCR Beta short-read assay sequenced DNA from cultured CD4+ T cells. TCRdb reanalysed the PCR reads using MiXCR and keeps one entry per CDR3 protein. The sample holds 9,000 to 13,000 distinct CDR3 sequences, roughly 26% seen once.

The sequence came from a human donor who had recovered from COVID-19. The rearrangement links TRBV6-1 to TRBJ2-5; TRBD2 aligns across 14 bases. The sample in question was CD4+ T cells from blood, cultured in vitro, obtained after SARS-CoV-2 vaccination. In DNA, the CDR3 is TGTGCCAGCAGTACACCCGGGACTAGCGGGAGTGGGACCCAGTACTTC. Its translation: CASSTPGTSGSGTQYF.